Listed here are 4 T cell receptor beta chains from one sample, sequenced in a study of cytomegalovirus exposure and HLA in healthy donors. Researchers ran the PCR with 60 Vbeta and 13 Jbeta primers. The method was immunoSEQ multiplex PCR; TCRdb's version includes in-frame clones alone and lacks a portion of them. The profile covers 250,000 or so clones, with approximately 80% appearing a single time and about 7.5% taken by the ten largest. Sample: PBMCs. The receptors shown here come from a woman aged 55-69 years in good health and CMV-seropositive.

This clone was observed once. V gene TRBV7-9 combines with J gene TRBJ1-1; TRBD1 aligns across 8 bases. With 5 bases clipped from V and 7 bases from J, the junction kept 3 bases outside the gene matches. The V gene's germline CDR1 is SEHNR and CDR2 FQNEAQ (reference sequence). The CDR3 contains 12 residues. The CDR3 DNA reads as TGTGCCAGCAGCCGGACAGGGATTGAAGCTTTCTTT. Translating gives CASSRTGIEAFF.

The genes are TRBV11-2 and TRBJ1-6, with 12 bases that match TRBD1. The V and J ends lost 3 bases and 10 bases, in that order; junction bases with no gene match: 1. There are 14 residues in the CDR3. Germline values: CDR1 SGHAT, CDR2 FQNNGV. CDR3 sequence (DNA): TGTGCCAGCAGCTTGGGACAGGGGGCATCACCCCTCCACTTT. It is translated as CASSLGQGASPLHF.

As regards this clone: The sample holds other DNA sequences that translate to the same CDR3. The chain carries TRBV5-4 and TRBJ2-1, with D possibly matching TRBD2 (5 bases). This CDR3 is built from 13 residues. CDR1 and CDR2 from the germline V gene are SGHNT and YYREEE (reference sequence). The germline V and J ends were trimmed by 2 bases and 7 bases, with 10 bases remaining between them. The CDR3 DNA reads as TGTGCCAGCAGCTTAACCGGAGGAAATGAGCAGTTCTTC. It is translated as CASSLTGGNEQFF.

This clone was detected once. The chain joins TRBV10-2 to TRBJ2-3; 9 nucleotides align to TRBD2. J lost 0 bases, V lost 8 bases, and 18 bases had no gene match. Per germline, CDR1 WSHSY and CDR2 SAAADI. This CDR3 is 19 amino acids long. CDR3 sequence reads: CASSQGGWASGVSTDTQYF. In DNA form, the CDR3 reads TGCGCCAGCTCCCAGGGGGGATGGGCTAGCGGGGTGAGCACAGATACGCAGTATTTT.